The 29 T cell receptor beta chains given below trace back to one sample, sequenced in a study of cytomegalovirus exposure and HLA in healthy donors. With 60 Vbeta and 13 Jbeta primers, the PCR was carried out. The table came from immunoSEQ multiplex PCR; TCRdb's copy has only in-frame clones and leaves some out. Found here are 200,000 or so clones, around 83% of them singletons; the top ten hold around 3%. The sequencing input was PBMCs. All receptors derive from a middle-aged woman in good health and CMV-seronegative.

The chain couples TRBV7-2 to TRBJ1-1; 7 nucleotides agree with TRBD1. The germline CDR1 and CDR2 sequences are SGHTA and FQGNSA. J gave up 8 bases and V 1 base, and 4 bases lay outside the gene matches. The CDR3 length is 13 residues. The DNA of the CDR3 is TGTGCCAGCAGCTTAGAGTGGACAGGCGAAGCTTTCTTT. This sequence encodes CASSLEWTGEAFF.

V gene TRBV27 combines with J gene TRBJ2-7, with D tentatively TRBD1 (5 bases). The CDR3 sequence is 15 residues long. The germline CDR1 and CDR2 sequences are MNHEY and SMNVEV (reference sequence). V was trimmed by 6 bases and J by 3 bases, leaving 18 bases between them. DNA of the CDR3: TGTGCCAGCAGCCGCAGCTGGGGCAGCGACTACGAGCAGTACTTC. The encoded protein is CASSRSWGSDYEQYF.

This chain connects TRBV6-6 to TRBJ1-3; D is undetermined. Trimming removed 2 bases at V and 2 bases at J, with 13 bases between. This CDR3 is built from 16 residues. CDR1 and CDR2 from the germline V gene are MNHNY and SVGAGI (reference sequence). Here the CDR3 DNA reads TGTGCCAGCAGTTACCGCGCAGGCGCGACTGGAAACACCATATATTTT. Translation gives CASSYRAGATGNTIYF.

The rearrangement links TRBV5-4 to TRBJ1-2; D possibly corresponds to TRBD1 (5 bases). Per the germline V gene, CDR1 is SGHNT and CDR2 is YYREEE (reference sequence). The CDR3 extends over 16 amino acids. Trimming removed 6 bases at V and 5 bases at J, with 23 bases between. The DNA for the CDR3 is TGTGCCAGCACCCCCTTACTTGCCGGGACTTCTTATGGCTACACCTTC. Encoded protein: CASTPLLAGTSYGYTF. The full variable domain, in which reference TRBV5-4 and TRBJ1-2 provide the parts outside the CDR3, is ETGVTQSPTHLIKTRGQQVTLRCSSQSGHNTVSWYQQALGQGPQFIFQYYREEENGRGNFPPRFSGLQFPNYSSELNVNALELDDSALYLCASTPLLAGTSYGYTFGSGTRLTVV.

The CDR3 loop reads CASSQDSGYYGYTF. Written as DNA, the CDR3 is TGTGCCAGCAGCCAAGATTCGGGGTACTATGGCTACACCTTC. The chain employs TRBV4-2 and TRBJ1-2; D remains ambiguous. The CDR3 length is 14 residues. V dropped 0 bases and J dropped 3 bases, with 8 bases sitting between them. Germline CDR1 LGHNA, CDR2 YNFKEQ.

The J gene is TRBJ1-2, the V gene TRBV2, with D possibly TRBD1 on 5 matching bases. This CDR3 region has 15 residues. The V end was cut by 6 bases, the J end by 8 bases, with 22 bases between. CDR1 and CDR2 (germline): SNHLY, FYNNEI. This chain's CDR3 is CASRATGTSMGGYTF. The CDR3, as DNA: TGTGCCAGCAGAGCGACCGGGACTTCCATGGGGGGCTACACCTTC.

This sequence joins TRBV2 and TRBJ2-2; 8 nucleotides line up with TRBD1. Germline V gene sequence: CDR1 SNHLY, CDR2 FYNNEI. The trim removed 8 bases at V and 7 bases at J, leaving 18 bases unmatched. This CDR3 contains 17 residues. CDR3 loop: CASSQPGGWSGGGELFF. The DNA of the CDR3 is TGTGCCAGCTCTCAACCAGGGGGCTGGAGTGGAGGCGGGGAGCTGTTTTTT.

This clone was detected only once. CDR3 loop: CASSYSKELPQHF. The CDR3 DNA sequence: TGTGCCAGCAGTTACTCGAAGGAGCTGCCCCAGCATTTT. V and J are TRBV6-5 and TRBJ1-5; unclear D gene. CDR3 length: 13 residues. The ends were cut back, 0 bases at V and 9 bases at J, with 9 bases in the middle. Germline V lookup: CDR1 MNHEY, CDR2 SVGAGI.

J is TRBJ1-1 and V is TRBV27; D might be TRBD1 (6 bases). The CDR3 runs 16 residues. Germline lookup yields CDR1 MNHEY and CDR2 SMNVEV (reference sequence). V was clipped by 0 bases and J by 0 bases, with 11 bases between them. CDR3 DNA: TGTGCCAGCAGTTTATCCCCCCAGGGGATGAACACTGAAGCTTTCTTT. This gives the protein CASSLSPQGMNTEAFF.

V and J are TRBV27 and TRBJ2-5, with D possibly being TRBD1 (5 bases). With the DNA end fitting TRBJ2-7 better, the J assignment may be wrong. CDR1 and CDR2 from the germline V gene are MNHEY and SMNVEV (reference sequence). The CDR3 has 13 residues. CDR3 amino acids: CASRFRVAYEQYF. CDR3 DNA: TGTGCCAGCAGGTTCAGGGTAGCCTACGAGCAGTACTTC.

As for this clone: One end of the junction is discordant with germline, which a read error may explain. The chain joins TRBV29-1 to TRBJ2-1; a weak D match, TRBD2 (5 bases). Per germline, CDR1 SQVTM and CDR2 ANQGSEA. This CDR3 is built from 10 residues. The chain's CDR3 is CSVAEADAIF. CDR3 nucleotide sequence: TGCAGCGTCGCGGAAGCGGATGCAATCTTC.

V is TRBV2 and J is TRBJ2-2; TRBD1 aligns across 8 bases. This CDR3 is 14 amino acids long. Per germline, CDR1 SNHLY and CDR2 FYNNEI. Unmatched junction bases numbered 3, after V lost 8 bases and J lost 1 base. This CDR3 reads CASGQGRNTGELFF. The CDR3 DNA reads TGTGCCAGCGGACAGGGAAGGAACACCGGGGAGCTGTTTTTT.

This clone has only a few counts. The J gene is TRBJ2-7, the V gene TRBV5-1; 9 bases align to TRBD2. The CDR3 runs to 16 residues. Germline V gene lookup returns CDR1 SGHRS and CDR2 YFSETQ. V trimming: 0 bases; J trimming: 6 bases; junction bases outside the gene matches: 10. The CDR3 protein is CASSLDSGRWASEQYF. The CDR3 DNA reads TGCGCCAGCAGCTTGGACAGCGGGAGGTGGGCCTCCGAGCAGTACTTC.

This chain joins TRBV7-9 and TRBJ1-2; a weak D match, TRBD1 (5 bases). The germline gives CDR1 SEHNR, CDR2 FQNEAQ (reference sequence). The V and J ends lost 1 base and 4 bases respectively, with 10 bases between them. The CDR3 is 14 amino acids. The CDR3 coding sequence is TGTGCCAGCAGCTTAGGTCCAGGGTTCTATGGCTACACCTTC. Its translation is CASSLGPGFYGYTF.

This clone has only one observation. V and J are TRBV4-1 and TRBJ2-1, with 8 bases lining up with TRBD1. J was trimmed by 6 bases and V by 2 bases; bases with no gene match: 9. Germline-derived CDR1 and CDR2 are MGHRA and YSYEKL. This CDR3 is built from 16 residues. The chain's CDR3 is CASSQPSRDRINEQFF. DNA of the CDR3: TGCGCCAGCAGCCAACCCTCGCGGGACAGGATCAATGAGCAGTTCTTC.

The chain has TRBV5-1 and TRBJ2-7, with D possibly TRBD1 on 5 matching bases. Trimming shortened V by 1 base and J by 1 base, and 15 bases separated the two germline ends. In germline, CDR1 is SGHRS, CDR2 YFSETQ. The CDR3 sequence is 16 residues long. The CDR3 is CASSLSRGGRSYEQYF. CDR3 DNA: TGCGCCAGCAGCTTGTCTAGGGGTGGACGTTCCTACGAGCAGTACTTC.

The CDR3 here is CASSLLGGLADNNEQFF. For the CDR3, the DNA is TGCGCCAGCAGCTTGCTTGGGGGACTAGCGGATAACAATGAGCAGTTCTTC. The rearrangement links TRBV5-1 to TRBJ2-1; 11 bases agree with TRBD2. Germline-derived CDR1 and CDR2 are SGHRS and YFSETQ. The J segment lost 5 bases and the V segment lost 1 base, leaving 8 bases of the junction unmatched. There are 17 residues in the CDR3. The variable domain in full, completed from reference TRBV5-1 and TRBJ2-1, reads KAGVTQTPRYLIKTRGQQVTLSCSPISGHRSVSWYQQTPGQGLQFLFEYFSETQRNKGNFPGRFSGRQFSNSRSEMNVSTLELGDSALYLCASSLLGGLADNNEQFFGPGTRLTVL.

The V and J genes are TRBV19 and TRBJ1-5, with 10 bases matching TRBD1. Per germline, CDR1 LNHDA and CDR2 SQIVND (reference sequence). The J segment lost 2 bases and the V segment lost 6 bases, leaving 7 bases of the junction unmatched. The CDR3 extends over 16 amino acids. The CDR3 spells CASRPRDRGGNQPQHF. In DNA, the CDR3 is TGTGCCAGTAGGCCCCGGGACAGGGGAGGCAATCAGCCCCAGCATTTT.

Written as DNA, the CDR3 is TGTGCCACCCTAGACAGGGACCCCAATCAGCCCCAGCATTTT. Translation: CATLDRDPNQPQHF. This chain joins TRBV19 and TRBJ1-5; 7 bases map to TRBD1. J lost 3 bases, V lost 10 bases, and 9 bases had no gene match. The CDR3 length is 14 residues. The germline V gene encodes CDR1 LNHDA and CDR2 SQIVND (reference sequence).

This clone was detected a few times. The V call is TRBV13, the J call TRBJ2-7, with 7 bases identical to TRBD2. The CDR3 loop spans 15 amino acids. The germline V gene encodes CDR1 PRHDT and CDR2 FYEKMQ (reference sequence). J was trimmed by 3 bases and V by 6 bases; bases with no gene match: 11. This chain's CDR3 is CASSLAASGGYEQYF. The CDR3 nucleotides are TGTGCCAGCAGTCTAGCCGCTAGCGGAGGCTACGAGCAGTACTTC.

The rearrangement uses TRBV7-9 and TRBJ2-3; tentative D call: TRBD2 (6 bases). Looked up from germline, CDR1 is SEHNR and CDR2 is FQNEAQ (reference sequence). CDR3 length: 14 amino acids. Trimming left V 5 bases short and J 2 bases short, with 11 bases between. Here the CDR3 DNA reads TGTGCCAGCAGCCCGGAGGGCTACACAGATACGCAGTATTTT. Translation: CASSPEGYTDTQYF.

The rearrangement links TRBV6-5 to TRBJ1-2, with D perhaps TRBD1 (5 bases). The CDR3 totals 13 residues. V was cut by 10 bases and J by 4 bases, with 16 bases left in between. Germline CDR1 and CDR2: MNHEY and SVGAGI. The CDR3: CATSGRGTYGYTF. Written as DNA, the CDR3 is TGTGCCACCTCAGGTCGGGGGACCTATGGCTACACCTTC.

The V call is TRBV2, the J call TRBJ2-2; 9 bases match TRBD2. This CDR3 contains 14 residues. Trimming cost V 11 bases and J 8 bases; bases outside gene matches: 12. Germline V gene sequence: CDR1 SNHLY, CDR2 FYNNEI. The DNA for the CDR3 is TGTGCCGGGTCTCGCGGGAGGGGATCAGGGGAGCTGTTTTTT. Residues: CAGSRGRGSGELFF.

The rearrangement joins TRBV18 to TRBJ2-5, with unresolved D. CDR1 is KGHSH and CDR2 is LQKENI in the germline V gene. The V and J ends lost 3 bases and 2 bases respectively, with 10 bases between them. This CDR3 is 14 amino acids long. CDR3 nucleotides: TGTGCCAGCTCACCCGACATGTTGCAAGAGACCCAGTACTTC. This translates into CASSPDMLQETQYF. Supplemented by reference TRBV18 and TRBJ2-5, the full variable domain reads NAGVMQNPRHLVRRRGQEARLRCSPMKGHSHVYWYRQLPEEGLKFMVYLQKENIIDESGMPKERFSAEFPKEGPSILRIQQVVRGDSAAYFCASSPDMLQETQYFGPGTRLLVL.

V and J are TRBV6-1 and TRBJ1-2; D not certain. The CDR3 consists of 16 residues. Between the trimmed V and J ends, which lost 2 bases and 6 bases, there was a span of 19 bases. The germline V gene has CDR1 MNHNS and CDR2 SASEGT. CDR3 region: CASSEKAARFTNGYTF. In DNA form, the CDR3 reads TGTGCCAGCAGTGAAAAGGCGGCCAGATTCACAAATGGCTACACCTTC.

Comment on this clone: An end of the junction differs from the germline gene, which may be a read error. This rearrangement joins TRBV11-2 to TRBJ1-2; 10 positions agree with TRBD1. The CDR3 has 14 residues. The germline V gene has CDR1 SGHAT and CDR2 FQNNGV. The CDR3 sequence is CASSLDRGPSGYTF. CDR3 DNA sequence: TGTGCCAGCAGCCTAGACAGGGGGCCCTCTGGCTACACCTTC.

The V and J genes are TRBV28 and TRBJ2-4; D gene unclear. Germline CDR1 MDHEN, CDR2 SYDVKM. V lost 5 bases and J 5 bases, leaving 10 bases between the germline ends. The CDR3 contains 13 residues. This CDR3 reads CASSRPQENIQYF. The CDR3 nucleotides are TGTGCCAGCAGTCGACCCCAGGAAAACATTCAGTACTTC.

This chain links TRBV2 with TRBJ1-1; perhaps TRBD1 as D (5 bases). The CDR3 contains 19 residues. The V gene's germline CDR1 is SNHLY and CDR2 FYNNEI. The V end lost 3 bases, the J end lost 2 bases, and 25 bases lay between the germline ends. CDR3 in DNA: TGTGCCAGCAGTGAGAGCGAGGGGTTTTTTTCGGGGGGAAACACTGAAGCTTTCTTT. Protein: CASSESEGFFSGGNTEAFF.

The chain combines TRBV4-1 with TRBJ1-5; D call uncertain. V lost 1 base, J lost 8 bases, and 9 bases lay in between. Per germline, CDR1 MGHRA and CDR2 YSYEKL. The CDR3 loop spans 13 amino acids. The CDR3 coding sequence is TGCGCCAGCAGCCAAGTCAATCGCGAGCCCCAGCATTTT. Protein product: CASSQVNREPQHF.